The rows below give T cell receptor beta chains drawn from one sample of a study of CD8+ T cells in alopecia areata. Method: immunoSEQ multiplex PCR; TCRdb's copy keeps in-frame clones and lacks some. The profile shows 100,000 to 120,000 clones, under 60% of them singletons. Sequencing was carried out using NKG2D-low CD8+ T cells sorted from blood. These receptors all come from a human donor with alopecia areata. Both conserved end residues are part of each CDR3. The order of the fields is J gene, CDR3 length, clone size, D gene, V gene, CDR3 protein, CDR3 DNA. D genes are given only for firm matches. A clone size is listed for some rows: how often the clone was seen (once, few, many), or a class if it is expanded.

J: TRBJ1-4
length: 15
size: .
D: .
V: TRBV21-1
CDR3: CASSEHFLIREKLFF
DNA: TGTGCCAGCAGCGAACATTTTTTAATTCGGGAAAAACTGTTTTTT

J: TRBJ2-1
length: 15
size: few
D: .
V: TRBV5-1
CDR3: CASSFFGQGTNEQFF
DNA: TGCGCCAGCAGCTTTTTTGGGCAGGGTACCAATGAGCAGTTCTTC

J: TRBJ2-7
length: 15
size: once
D: .
V: TRBV5-1
CDR3: CASRYRVQGGYEQYF
DNA: TGCGCCAGCAGATACAGGGTGCAGGGAGGCTACGAGCAGTACTTC

J: TRBJ2-3
length: 17
size: .
D: .
V: TRBV13
CDR3: CASSTRLSTVGTDTQYF
DNA: TGTGCCAGCAGCACGCGGCTAAGCACGGTCGGCACAGATACGCAGTATTTT

J: TRBJ2-6
length: 15
size: .
D: .
V: TRBV13
CDR3: CASSLGGSGANVLTF
DNA: TGTGCCAGCAGCTTAGGTGGTTCTGGGGCCAACGTCCTGACTTTC

J: TRBJ1-2
length: 12
size: .
D: .
V: TRBV13
CDR3: CASRLADYGYTF
DNA: TGTGCCAGCCGTCTGGCAGACTATGGCTACACCTTC

J: TRBJ2-2
length: 13
size: .
D: .
V: TRBV7-9
CDR3: CASSSRGSGELFF
DNA: TGTGCCAGCAGCTCCCGGGGGTCCGGGGAGCTGTTTTTT

J: TRBJ2-7
length: 13
size: once
D: .
V: TRBV7-9
CDR3: CASSLGEFYEQYF
DNA: TGTGCCAGCAGCCTAGGCGAGTTCTACGAGCAGTACTTC

J: TRBJ2-1
length: 12
size: .
D: TRBD1
V: TRBV19
CDR3: CASSPGGDEQFF
DNA: TGTGCCAGTAGTCCAGGGGGCGATGAGCAGTTCTTC

J: TRBJ1-1
length: 14
size: .
D: .
V: TRBV5-1
CDR3: CASSLGRASAEAFF
DNA: TGCGCCAGCAGCTTAGGCAGGGCTTCAGCCGAAGCTTTCTTT

J: TRBJ1-5
length: 15
size: .
D: .
V: TRBV19
CDR3: CASSIYRVPHQPQHF
DNA: TGTGCCAGTAGCATTTACAGGGTCCCTCATCAGCCCCAGCATTTT

J: TRBJ1-5
length: 11
size: once
D: .
V: TRBV28
CDR3: CASSLGSVGHF
DNA: TGTGCCAGCAGTTTAGGTTCGGTGGGACATTTT

J: TRBJ2-5
length: 16
size: once
D: TRBD2
V: TRBV5-1
CDR3: CASSEGLAGNQETQYF
DNA: TGCGCCAGCAGCGAGGGTCTAGCGGGGAATCAAGAGACCCAGTACTTC

J: TRBJ2-2
length: 13
size: .
D: .
V: TRBV27
CDR3: CASSLSWGGELFF
DNA: TGTGCCAGCAGTTTGTCGTGGGGCGGGGAGCTGTTTTTT

J: TRBJ2-3
length: 16
size: .
D: .
V: TRBV7-9
CDR3: CASSPYRVVSTDTQYF
DNA: TGTGCCAGCAGCCCATACAGGGTAGTAAGCACAGATACGCAGTATTTT

J: TRBJ2-1
length: 14
size: .
D: TRBD1
V: TRBV19
CDR3: CASMGQAADNEQFF
DNA: TGTGCCAGTATGGGACAGGCGGCGGACAATGAGCAGTTCTTC

J: TRBJ2-2
length: 14
size: .
D: TRBD1
V: TRBV23-1
CDR3: CASRRYRGTGELFF
DNA: TGCGCCAGCAGGAGGTACAGGGGCACCGGGGAGCTGTTTTTT

J: TRBJ2-1
length: 15
size: .
D: TRBD2
V: TRBV6-5
CDR3: CASAAGLAGGNEQFF
DNA: TGTGCCAGCGCAGCTGGACTAGCGGGAGGTAATGAGCAGTTCTTC

J: TRBJ2-7
length: 15
size: .
D: TRBD2
V: TRBV7-3
CDR3: CASSETGTSTAEQYF
DNA: TGTGCCAGCAGCGAGACCGGGACTAGCACGGCCGAGCAGTACTTC

J: TRBJ2-4
length: 12
size: few
D: .
V: TRBV7-9
CDR3: CASSFEGNIQYF
DNA: TGTGCCAGCAGTTTTGAAGGAAACATTCAGTACTTC

J: TRBJ2-7
length: 14
size: .
D: .
V: TRBV27
CDR3: CASSPTTMGYEQYF
DNA: TGTGCCAGCAGTCCTACGACCATGGGATACGAGCAGTACTTC

J: TRBJ2-1
length: 14
size: .
D: .
V: TRBV9
CDR3: CASSVADSHNEQFF
DNA: TGTGCCAGCAGCGTCGCCGACAGTCACAATGAGCAGTTCTTC

J: TRBJ2-1
length: 15
size: .
D: .
V: TRBV4-1
CDR3: CASSQVQGTYNEQFF
DNA: TGCGCCAGCAGCCAAGTGCAGGGGACCTACAATGAGCAGTTCTTC

J: TRBJ2-1
length: 14
size: few
D: TRBD2
V: TRBV5-6
CDR3: CASSPGTSGSRGLF
DNA: TGTGCCAGCAGCCCCGGGACTAGCGGGAGTCGAGGGCTCTTC

J: TRBJ2-7
length: 12
size: .
D: .
V: TRBV29-1
CDR3: CSANGVTYEQYF
DNA: TGCAGCGCGAACGGAGTGACCTACGAGCAGTACTTC

J: TRBJ2-7
length: 14
size: .
D: .
V: TRBV4-1
CDR3: CASSQDEGPYEQYF
DNA: TGCGCCAGCAGCCAAGACGAGGGACCCTACGAGCAGTACTTC

J: TRBJ2-7
length: 14
size: .
D: .
V: TRBV28
CDR3: CASSLQGSPYEQYF
DNA: TGTGCCAGCAGCCTACAGGGAAGCCCCTACGAGCAGTACTTC